One sample yielded the 2 T cell receptor beta chains listed below, sequenced in a study of vaccination effects on CD4 cells after COVID-19. No antigen is known for these receptors. The authors isolated CD4+ T cells after roughly eleven days of culture. TCRdb's copy holds only in-frame clones and misses some; the assay was immunoSEQ multiplex PCR. The table has 50,000 to 75,000 clones, 65% to 75% seen once. Sequenced here: CD4+ T cells from PBMCs cultured without peptide, sampled before COVID-19 vaccination. These receptors originate from a human donor who had a prior SARS-CoV-2 infection.

The CDR3 region is CATSDPGHEQYF. CDR3 DNA sequence: TGTGCCACCAGTGATCCGGGACACGAGCAGTACTTC. The chain combines TRBV24-1 with TRBJ2-7; D may be TRBD1 or TRBD2 (5 bases each). Trimming removed 3 bases from V and 5 bases from J, with 7 bases in between. Germline values: CDR1 KGHDR, CDR2 SFDVKD. This CDR3 comprises 12 residues.

There are a few counts of this clone. The gene calls are TRBV5-4 and TRBJ1-2; no reliable D call. Looked up from germline, CDR1 is SGHNT and CDR2 is YYREEE (reference sequence). The V gene lost 1 base and the J gene lost 0 bases, with 10 bases spanning the gap. CDR3 size: 15 residues. For the CDR3, the DNA is TGTGCCAGCAGCTTGATCGGGGTCTCTAACTATGGCTACACCTTC. Protein product: CASSLIGVSNYGYTF.